This T cell receptor beta chain was profiled in a study of beta chain features in type 1 diabetes. Sequencing targeted expressed TCRB transcripts, as all isolated RNA had been reverse transcribed. The table came from immunoSEQ multiplex PCR; TCRdb's copy has only in-frame clones and leaves some out. Of 120,000 or so clones in the sample, roughly 17% were seen once. V was pared by 3 bases and J by 10 bases, with 12 bases of the junction left unmatched. The CDR3 is 16 amino acids. The V gene's germline CDR1 is LGHNA and CDR2 YSLEER. Worth noting for this clone: Its antigen is undetermined.

Sorting of CD4+ naive, central memory, regulatory and stem cell-like memory cells was performed via CD45RO/CCR7/CD25/CD127/CD95/CD27. Sort purity for all populations was recorded as exceeding 98%. General observations from the study: TCRB CDR3 length was moderately but significantly reduced in all four CD4+ subsets of Type 1 diabetes patients. HLA effects on TCRB rearrangement stayed unresolved here. Shorter templates might be favored by PCR, and equally so in patients and in controls.

The chain has TRBV4-3 and TRBJ1-4, with 9 bases aligning to TRBD1. Specimen: central memory CD4+ T cells from blood. The receptor was isolated from a man younger than 35 with type 1 diabetes. CDR3: CASSQQRDREGGKLFF. As DNA, the CDR3 is TGCGCCAGCAGCCAGCAAAGGGACAGGGAGGGTGGAAAACTGTTTTTT.